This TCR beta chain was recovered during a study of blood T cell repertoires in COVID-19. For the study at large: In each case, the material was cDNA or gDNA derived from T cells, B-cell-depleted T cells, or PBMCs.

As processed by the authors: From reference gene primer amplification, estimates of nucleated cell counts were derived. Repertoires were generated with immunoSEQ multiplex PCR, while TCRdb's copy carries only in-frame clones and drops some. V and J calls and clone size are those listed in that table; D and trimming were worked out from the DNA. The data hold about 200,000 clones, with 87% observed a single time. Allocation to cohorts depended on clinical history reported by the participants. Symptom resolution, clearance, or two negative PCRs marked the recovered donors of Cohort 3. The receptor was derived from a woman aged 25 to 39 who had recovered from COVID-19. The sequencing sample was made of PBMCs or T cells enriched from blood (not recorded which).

The CDR3 protein is CASSLTDRVGNTEAFF. As DNA, the CDR3 is TGTGCCAGCAGCCTGACGGACAGGGTAGGAAACACTGAAGCTTTCTTT. The V call is TRBV4-2, the J call TRBJ1-1; 8 bases match TRBD1. Unmatched junction bases numbered 9, after V lost 4 bases and J lost 2 bases. Germline CDR1 and CDR2: LGHNA and YNFKEQ. The CDR3 is 16 amino acids.